This T cell receptor beta chain was documented in a study of CD8 T cells in ankylosing spondylitis. Study findings and constraints: Characteristic of ankylosing spondylitis blood, it appeared, was a TCR beta motif comprising roughly eight highly homologous variants. Disease-linked clones reportedly showed significant enrichment in matched ankylosing spondylitis synovial fluid. Existing reports had already noted some motif variants in reactive arthritis synovial fluid and blood.

Germline V gene sequence: CDR1 DFQATT, CDR2 SNEGSKA (reference sequence). This CDR3 comprises 15 residues. V was cut by 3 bases and J by 7 bases, with 19 bases left in between. One entry per CDR3 protein, called by TCRdb with MiXCR from the 5' RACE reads. The table lists around 540,000 distinct CDR3 sequences, about 13% of them singletons, with nearly 7% in the top ten. Only a few counts were recorded for this clonotype. Its specificity is unknown. The sequencing input was blood, either unsorted or a sorted T cell fraction (not recorded which). This receptor was taken from a male donor with ankylosing spondylitis. This chain joins TRBV20-1 and TRBJ2-1; the D is unclear. The CDR3 DNA reads as TGCAGTGCTAGGTCTATTCCGCCGGACCCGAATGAGCAGTTCTTC. Translation gives CSARSIPPDPNEQFF.